The 15 T cell receptor beta chains below come from one sample, sequenced in a study of cytomegalovirus exposure and HLA in healthy donors. PCR employed 60 Vbeta and 13 Jbeta primers. Some clones are missing from TCRdb's copy, which holds only in-frame ones; the method was immunoSEQ multiplex PCR. The data hold about 150,000 clones, with almost 80% observed a single time. The sample taken for sequencing was PBMCs. The receptor source for this set is a woman aged 25 to 39 in good health and CMV-seronegative.

The chain has TRBV6-6 and TRBJ1-1, with D unresolved. The CDR3 extends over 13 amino acids. Germline loops: CDR1 MNHNY, CDR2 SVGAGI (reference sequence). The V and J ends lost 6 bases and 3 bases respectively, with 11 bases between them. CDR3 amino acids: CASRPAVDTEAFF. The CDR3 DNA follows: TGTGCCAGCAGGCCCGCAGTGGACACTGAAGCTTTCTTT.

The CDR3 coding sequence is TGTGCCAGCAGTTCGGACAGGTACCAAGAGACCCAGTACTTC. This translates into CASSSDRYQETQYF. The V gene is TRBV28, the J gene TRBJ2-5; 7 bases map to TRBD1. V shed 4 bases, J shed 0 bases, and the junction held 2 bases outside the gene matches. The germline CDR1 and CDR2 sequences are MDHEN and SYDVKM. The CDR3 has 14 residues. Full variable domain (rest looked up from reference TRBV28 and TRBJ2-5): DVKVTQSSRYLVKRTGEKVFLECVQDMDHENMFWYRQDPGLGLRLIYFSYDVKMKEKGDIPEGYSVSREKKERFSLILESASTNQTSMYLCASSSDRYQETQYFGPGTRLLVL.

This chain links TRBV19 with TRBJ1-1, with D maybe TRBD1 (5 bases). V was clipped by 8 bases and J by 8 bases, with 15 bases between them. CDR3 size: 12 residues. Germline values: CDR1 LNHDA, CDR2 SQIVND (reference sequence). The CDR3 reads CASLKRRQEAFF. CDR3 nucleotides: TGTGCCAGTCTTAAACGTCGACAGGAAGCTTTCTTT.

The V gene is TRBV25-1, the J gene TRBJ2-3; 8 nucleotides match TRBD2. The V and J ends lost 4 bases and 4 bases, in that order; junction bases with no gene match: 13. There are 17 residues in the CDR3. Germline V gene lookup returns CDR1 MGHDK and CDR2 SYGVNS. CDR3 in amino acids: CASSGHTAGTSPDTQYF. Written as DNA, the CDR3 is TGTGCCAGCAGTGGACATACAGCCGGGACTAGTCCAGATACGCAGTATTTT.

The V call is TRBV19, the J call TRBJ1-2; 7 nucleotides align to TRBD1. V shed 7 bases and J 8 bases; nucleotides not matched to a gene: 22. The germline V gene has CDR1 LNHDA and CDR2 SQIVND (reference sequence). This CDR3 has 17 residues. Here the CDR3 DNA reads TGTGCCAGTACCTCCCCGGCAGGGGGATCGCTAGCGGGCGGCTACACCTTC. Its protein is CASTSPAGGSLAGGYTF.

V usage is TRBV4-1 and J usage is TRBJ1-5, with D unresolved. The CDR3 sequence is 18 residues long. Trimming took 4 bases from V and 0 from J, leaving 19 bases between them. Per the germline V gene, CDR1 is MGHRA and CDR2 is YSYEKL. CDR3 DNA sequence: TGCGCCAGCAGCCCTTACGACCGCCGGGAATATAGCAATCAGCCCCAGCATTTT. Protein: CASSPYDRREYSNQPQHF.

The chain combines TRBV5-4 with TRBJ2-5; 9 positions agree with TRBD1. The trim removed 1 base at V and 5 bases at J, leaving 3 bases unmatched. The CDR3 spans 14 residues. CDR1 SGHNT and CDR2 YYREEE come from the germline V gene (reference sequence). The CDR3 sequence is CASSLRTGEETQYF. CDR3 coding DNA: TGTGCCAGCAGCTTGAGGACAGGGGAGGAGACCCAGTACTTC.

The V gene is TRBV9, the J gene TRBJ2-3; 8 bases fit TRBD2. CDR1 is SGDLS, CDR2 YYNGEE, per germline. Trimming removed 7 bases from V and 1 base from J; junction bases left unmatched: 5. The CDR3 loop spans 14 amino acids. The CDR3 is CASGPGGGTDTQYF. CDR3 DNA: TGTGCCAGCGGACCCGGGGGGGGCACAGATACGCAGTATTTT.

This chain joins TRBV6-5 and TRBJ2-5, with 7 bases fitting TRBD2. The DNA end is more similar to TRBJ2-7, so the J call may be wrong. The germline CDR1 and CDR2 sequences are MNHEY and SVGAGI. This CDR3 region has 14 residues. The CDR3, as DNA: TGTGCCAGCAGTTACTCCGTCACTAGCGACGAGCAGTACTTC. As protein: CASSYSVTSDEQYF.

The count of this clone is one. The chain uses TRBV25-1 and TRBJ2-3; tentative D call: TRBD2 (7 bases). In germline, CDR1 is MGHDK, CDR2 SYGVNS. CDR3 length: 17 amino acids. Trimming stripped 2 bases from V and 5 bases from J, with 20 bases between. This CDR3 is CASSEGILGGAGDTQYF. CDR3 DNA sequence: TGTGCCAGCAGTGAAGGGATCCTGGGGGGGGCGGGAGATACGCAGTATTTT. The full variable domain, with the rest looked up from reference TRBV25-1 and TRBJ2-3, is EADIYQTPRYLVIGTGKKITLECSQTMGHDKMYWYQQDPGMELHLIHYSYGVNSTEKGDLSSESTVSRIRTEHFPLTLESARPSHTSQYLCASSEGILGGAGDTQYFGPGTRLTVL.

The V call is TRBV2, the J call TRBJ1-2, with D possibly matching TRBD1 (5 bases). With 6 bases removed from V and 1 base from J, the gap between germline ends came to 9 bases. The CDR3 contains 13 residues. Germline CDR1 and CDR2: SNHLY and FYNNEI. The CDR3 reads CASSRDSNYGYTF. In DNA, the CDR3 is TGTGCCAGCAGCCGAGACAGTAACTATGGCTACACCTTC.

The chain is built from TRBV5-6 and TRBJ2-7, with 8 bases identical to TRBD2. CDR1 is SGHDT, CDR2 YYEEEE, per germline. The CDR3 totals 15 residues. The V gene end was trimmed by 6 bases and the J gene end by 1 base; junction bases not matched to a gene: 9. For the CDR3, the DNA is TGTGCCAGCAAGGGAGCGGGGGCCATTTCCTACGAGCAGTACTTC. Translating it yields CASKGAGAISYEQYF.

In this sample, this clone turned up a few times. This sequence joins TRBV4-3 and TRBJ1-2; D call uncertain. The CDR3 is 15 residues long. The ends were cut back, 4 bases at V and 1 base at J, with 13 bases in the middle. Germline V lookup: CDR1 LGHNA, CDR2 YSLEER. The CDR3 DNA is TGCGCCAGCAGCCCGGAAGGGCGGGGTAACTATGGCTACACCTTC. Its translation: CASSPEGRGNYGYTF.

The chain joins TRBV7-9 to TRBJ2-7; tentative D call: TRBD2 (6 bases). This CDR3 spans 13 amino acids. Germline V CDR1 and CDR2: SEHNR, FQNEAQ (reference sequence). Between the trimmed V and J ends, which lost 8 bases and 0 bases, there was a span of 11 bases. CDR3 sequence (DNA): TGTGCCAGCGCGGCGGGGCGCTCCTACGAGCAGTACTTC. The encoded protein is CASAAGRSYEQYF.

Only one count was recorded for this clone. This chain uses TRBV5-1 with TRBJ1-1; D possibly corresponds to TRBD1 (6 bases). In germline, CDR1 is SGHRS, CDR2 YFSETQ. Trimming stripped 0 bases from V and 6 bases from J, with 12 bases between. The CDR3 length is 14 residues. The CDR3 protein is CASSLDGGGAEAFF. The CDR3 DNA reads as TGCGCCAGCAGCTTGGATGGAGGGGGGGCTGAAGCTTTCTTT. The full variable domain, with the rest looked up from reference TRBV5-1 and TRBJ1-1, is KAGVTQTPRYLIKTRGQQVTLSCSPISGHRSVSWYQQTPGQGLQFLFEYFSETQRNKGNFPGRFSGRQFSNSRSEMNVSTLELGDSALYLCASSLDGGGAEAFFGQGTRLTVV.